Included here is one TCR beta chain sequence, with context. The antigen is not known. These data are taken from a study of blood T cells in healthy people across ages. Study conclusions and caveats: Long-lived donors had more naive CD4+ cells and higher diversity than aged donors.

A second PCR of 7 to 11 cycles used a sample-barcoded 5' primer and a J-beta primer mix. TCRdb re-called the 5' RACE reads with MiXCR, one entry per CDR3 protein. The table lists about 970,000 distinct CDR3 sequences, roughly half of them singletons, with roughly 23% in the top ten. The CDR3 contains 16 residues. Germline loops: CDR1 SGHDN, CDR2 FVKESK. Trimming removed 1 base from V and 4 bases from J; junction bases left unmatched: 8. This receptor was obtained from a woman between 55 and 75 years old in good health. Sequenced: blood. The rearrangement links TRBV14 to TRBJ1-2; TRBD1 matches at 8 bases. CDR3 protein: CASSQGLTGDFYGYTF. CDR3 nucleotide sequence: TGTGCCAGCAGCCAAGGTTTGACAGGGGATTTCTATGGCTACACCTTC.